The next 12 T cell receptor beta chains were all read from a single sample in a study of radiation and T cells in renal cell carcinoma. Clones were sequenced by immunoSEQ multiplex PCR, and TCRdb holds only the in-frame ones, with some missing. In the table there are about 130,000 clones, roughly 90% of which are singletons. Time point meaning: baseline pretreatment blood. The treatment was: 15 Gy SBRT to primary tumor, nephrectomy 4 weeks later. The material sequenced was blood, taken from a patient whose treatment included radiotherapy and nephrectomy. The receptors derive from a woman aged 45-59 years with renal cell carcinoma.

The chain has TRBV7-8 and TRBJ1-4; TRBD1 agrees at 9 bases. V lost 5 bases and J lost 8; bases outside the gene matches: 6. CDR1 SGHVS and CDR2 FQNEAQ come from the germline V gene. The CDR3 has 14 amino acids. For the CDR3, the DNA is TGTGCCAGCAGCCTATCGACAGGGGGGGAAAAACTGTTTTTT. Residues: CASSLSTGGEKLFF.

The chain joins TRBV27 to TRBJ2-7, with unresolved D. Germline-derived CDR1 and CDR2 are MNHEY and SMNVEV (reference sequence). The CDR3 is 14 amino acids. The V end was cut by 2 bases, the J end by 2 bases, with 10 bases between. In DNA form, the CDR3 reads TGTGCCAGCAGTTTAAAGAATGTGGCCTACGAGCAGTACTTC. Protein sequence: CASSLKNVAYEQYF.

The J gene is TRBJ1-3, the V gene TRBV2; a weak D match, TRBD1 (5 bases). CDR1 is SNHLY and CDR2 is FYNNEI in the germline V gene. The CDR3 extends over 16 amino acids. V lost 6 bases and J 4 bases, leaving 19 bases between the germline ends. CDR3 region: CASRLLVGVSGNTIYF. CDR3 in DNA: TGTGCCAGCAGGTTGTTGGTGGGGGTTAGCGGAAACACCATATATTTT.

The J gene is TRBJ2-6, the V gene TRBV19; D remains ambiguous. There are 17 residues in the CDR3. V lost 7 bases and J 0 bases, leaving 16 bases between the germline ends. The V gene's germline CDR1 is LNHDA and CDR2 SQIVND (reference sequence). DNA of the CDR3: TGTGCCAGTATGAAGGGAAATTACCTCTCTGGGGCCAACGTCCTGACTTTC. Amino acids: CASMKGNYLSGANVLTF.

The gene calls are TRBV7-6 and TRBJ2-2, with D possibly being TRBD1 (6 bases). The ends were cut back, 8 bases at V and 3 bases at J, with 13 bases in the middle. Germline loops: CDR1 SGHVS, CDR2 FNYEAQ. The CDR3 loop spans 14 amino acids. The CDR3 loop reads CASSDRRYTGELFF. The CDR3 DNA follows: TGTGCCAGCTCCGACAGGAGATACACCGGGGAGCTGTTTTTT.

The DNA of the CDR3 is TGTGCCAGCCGGATCTCGGGGACTTTCACTGAAGCTTTCTTT. It codes for CASRISGTFTEAFF. The genes are TRBV6-5 and TRBJ1-1, with D perhaps TRBD1 (5 bases). In germline, CDR1 is MNHEY, CDR2 SVGAGI. There are 14 residues in the CDR3. The V and J ends lost 8 bases and 4 bases respectively, with 17 bases between them.

J is TRBJ1-1 and V is TRBV5-5; unclear D gene. Germline CDR1 is SGHKS and CDR2 is YYEKEE (reference sequence). This CDR3 region has 13 residues. Trimming stripped 3 bases from V and 2 bases from J, with 8 bases between. Written as DNA, the CDR3 is TGTGCCAGCAGCTCGACCTTAAACACTGAAGCTTTCTTT. This sequence encodes CASSSTLNTEAFF.

This chain connects TRBV19 to TRBJ1-3; 7 nucleotides match TRBD1. The CDR3 is made up of 15 amino acids. Germline lookup yields CDR1 LNHDA and CDR2 SQIVND (reference sequence). Trimming cost V 4 bases and J 0 bases; bases outside gene matches: 3. The CDR3 DNA sequence: TGTGCCAGTAGTAAAACAGGGGACTCTGGAAACACCATATATTTT. Translation gives CASSKTGDSGNTIYF.

The CDR3 sequence: CASSPTMGVGTEAFF. DNA of the CDR3: TGTGCCAGCAGCCCCACTATGGGCGTGGGTACTGAAGCTTTCTTT. The chain couples TRBV11-2 to TRBJ1-1; D not certain. CDR1 and CDR2 from the germline V gene are SGHAT and FQNNGV. CDR3 length: 15 amino acids. The V and J ends lost 5 bases and 5 bases respectively, with 18 bases between them.

This chain joins TRBV11-2 and TRBJ2-5; the D gene is possibly TRBD2 (6 bases). Germline values: CDR1 SGHAT, CDR2 FQNNGV. The CDR3 is 13 residues long. V was cut by 3 bases and J by 1 base, with 6 bases left in between. Written as DNA, the CDR3 is TGTGCCAGCAGCTTTAGCGGCCAAGAGACCCAGTACTTC. It specifies CASSFSGQETQYF.

This chain links TRBV4-1 with TRBJ2-7; 7 bases line up with TRBD1. The CDR3 sequence is 15 residues long. V gave up 4 bases and J gave up 2 bases; unmatched junction bases: 8. Germline V gene data show CDR1 as MGHRA and CDR2 as YSYEKL. CDR3: CASSPPGQGAYEQYF. CDR3 bases: TGCGCCAGCAGCCCCCCGGGGCAGGGGGCCTACGAGCAGTACTTC.

This clone was counted between two and nine times. The gene calls are TRBV7-9 and TRBJ1-1; tentative D call: TRBD1 (5 bases). This CDR3 contains 13 residues. V lost 7 bases to trimming and J lost 3 bases, with 12 bases between them. From germline, CDR1 is SEHNR and CDR2 FQNEAQ (reference sequence). The CDR3 nucleotides read TGTGCCAGCAACTGGGGGGGTGACACTGAAGCTTTCTTT. It is translated as CASNWGGDTEAFF.